Each of the 30 T cell receptor beta chains below was sequenced from the same sample in a study of blood T cell repertoires in COVID-19. Data came from immunoSEQ multiplex PCR; TCRdb stores just in-frame clones and leaves some out. The sample carries tens of thousands of clones, over 80% recorded once. Sequencing was done on a sample of peripheral blood. The receptors were gathered from a human donor in a cohort sampled during active COVID-19.

This chain uses TRBV19 with TRBJ2-5; possibly TRBD2 for D (6 bases). The germline V gene encodes CDR1 LNHDA and CDR2 SQIVND (reference sequence). CDR3 length equals 14 residues. V lost 4 bases to trimming and J lost 1 base, with 10 bases between them. DNA of the CDR3: TGTGCCAGTAGTACGCGGGGCTTCCAAGAGACCCAGTACTTC. This codes for CASSTRGFQETQYF.

This clone showed up just a few times. This chain connects TRBV6-1 to TRBJ1-5, with a weak D call TRBD1 (5 bases). CDR1 is MNHNS, CDR2 SASEGT, per germline. CDR3 size: 14 residues. Trimming took 2 bases from V and 7 from J, leaving 12 bases between them. The CDR3 sequence: CASSERSGLQPQHF. The CDR3 region has the DNA TGTGCCAGCAGTGAACGGTCAGGGCTGCAGCCCCAGCATTTT.

V and J are TRBV5-1 and TRBJ2-7, with 9 nucleotides matching TRBD1. V shed 3 bases, J shed 4 bases, and the junction held 5 bases outside the gene matches. The CDR3 consists of 14 residues. Germline V gene data show CDR1 as SGHRS and CDR2 as YFSETQ. This CDR3 reads CASSSRQGGYEQYF. In nucleotides, the CDR3 is TGCGCCAGCAGCTCGCGACAGGGGGGGTACGAGCAGTACTTC.

The chain uses TRBV5-1 and TRBJ2-2; TRBD2 matches 15 bases. V dropped 7 bases and J dropped 5; count of bases not matched to a gene: 9. Germline CDR1 SGHRS, CDR2 YFSETQ. The CDR3 loop spans 17 amino acids. The CDR3 region has the DNA TGCGCCAGCCGAGGACTAGCGGGGGGGCTCCGGACCGGGGAGCTGTTTTTT. Translation: CASRGLAGGLRTGELFF.

The sample holds one count of this clone. The V call is TRBV3-1 (or the pseudogene TRBV3-2), the J call TRBJ2-7; TRBD1 matches at 7 bases. The V segment lost 6 bases and the J segment 3 bases; nucleotides outside the gene matches: 11. Germline V lookup: CDR1 LGHDT, CDR2 YNNKEL (reference sequence). The CDR3 runs to 15 residues. This CDR3 reads CASRYRTGNNYEQYF. The CDR3 region has the DNA TGTGCCAGCAGATACCGGACAGGAAACAACTACGAGCAGTACTTC.

DNA of the CDR3: TGTGCCAGCTCGCCAGGGGGGGCCTTGAACACTGAAGCTTTCTTT. This gives the protein CASSPGGALNTEAFF. This chain joins TRBV18 and TRBJ1-1; 7 nucleotides line up with TRBD1. This CDR3 has 15 residues. Germline assignment: CDR1 KGHSH and CDR2 LQKENI. After removal of 6 bases from V and 0 bases from J, the junction contained 7 bases not matched to a gene.

This clone was detected a few times. This chain uses TRBV14 with TRBJ1-4; TRBD1 is a possible D gene (6 bases). CDR3 length: 13 amino acids. V was clipped by 4 bases and J by 4 bases, with 7 bases between them. The germline V gene encodes CDR1 SGHDN and CDR2 FVKESK. The CDR3 loop is CASSRTDNEKLFF. The CDR3 bases are TGTGCCAGCAGCCGGACAGATAATGAAAAACTGTTTTTT.

This chain connects TRBV28 to TRBJ1-6; possibly TRBD1 for D (5 bases). The V end was cut by 6 bases, the J end by 0 bases, with 12 bases between. The CDR3 sequence is 16 residues long. The germline V gene encodes CDR1 MDHEN and CDR2 SYDVKM. The chain's CDR3 is CASSTGDFSYNSPLHF. The CDR3 nucleotides are TGTGCCAGCAGCACAGGCGATTTCTCCTATAATTCACCCCTCCACTTT.

The chain is built from TRBV14 and TRBJ2-7; maybe TRBD1 (6 bases). V shed 4 bases and J shed 6 bases, with 16 bases lying between them. Germline V gene sequence: CDR1 SGHDN, CDR2 FVKESK. The CDR3 contains 14 residues. This CDR3 reads CASSPIRGLGEQYF. CDR3 nucleotides: TGTGCCAGCAGCCCGATCAGGGGCCTGGGCGAGCAGTACTTC.

This rearrangement joins TRBV7-9 to TRBJ2-2; TRBD1 matches 11 bases. CDR1 and CDR2 (germline): SEHNR, FQNEAQ (reference sequence). J gave up 1 base and V 5 bases, and 6 bases lay outside the gene matches. The length of the CDR3 is 17 residues. CDR3 protein: CASSPRTGGLNTGELFF. CDR3 nucleotides: TGTGCCAGCAGCCCCCGGACAGGGGGCCTGAACACCGGGGAGCTGTTTTTT.

There are a few counts of this clone. The V call is TRBV2, the J call TRBJ2-1; D not resolved. The V end lost 6 bases, the J end lost 7 bases, and 10 bases lay between the germline ends. In germline, CDR1 is SNHLY, CDR2 FYNNEI. The length of the CDR3 is 12 residues. CDR3 coding DNA: TGTGCCAGCAGGGCTCGTTGGAATGAGCAGTTCTTC. Translation: CASRARWNEQFF. The variable domain in full, completed from reference TRBV2 and TRBJ2-1, reads EPEVTQTPSHQVTQMGQEVILRCVPISNHLYFYWYRQILGQKVEFLVSFYNNEISEKSEIFDDQFSVERPDGSNFTLKIRSTKLEDSAMYFCASRARWNEQFFGPGTRLTVL.

This chain links TRBV28 with TRBJ1-5; D is ambiguous. The CDR3 runs 15 residues. The V end was cut by 3 bases, the J end by 7 bases, with 16 bases between. CDR1 and CDR2 from the germline V gene are MDHEN and SYDVKM. CDR3 amino acids: CASSFGSRFRQPQHF. The DNA of the CDR3 is TGTGCCAGCAGTTTCGGATCTCGGTTCAGGCAGCCCCAGCATTTT.

This clone was detected a few times. J is TRBJ2-7 and V is TRBV9; D gene unclear. Trimming left V 2 bases short and J 1 base short, with 13 bases between. Per germline, CDR1 SGDLS and CDR2 YYNGEE. The CDR3 runs to 15 residues. For the CDR3, the DNA is TGTGCCAGCAGCGTCGGAATCCGCAGGTCCTACGAGCAGTACTTC. Encoded protein: CASSVGIRRSYEQYF. The whole variable domain, filled in from reference TRBV9 and TRBJ2-7, reads DSGVTQTPKHLITATGQRVTLRCSPRSGDLSVYWYQQSLDQGLQFLIQYYNGEERAKGNILERFSAQQFPDLHSELNLSSLELGDSALYFCASSVGIRRSYEQYFGPGTRLTVT.

The J gene is TRBJ1-2, the V gene TRBV21-1; the DNA was not used to check the table's D call, TRBD1. TRBV21-1 is recorded as a pseudogene. The CDR3 runs to 21 residues. Here the CDR3 reads CASSKVRGDSPFISSYYGYTF. CDR3 DNA: TGTGCCAGCAGCAAAGTAAGGGGGGACAGTCCCTTCATCTCGTCATACTATGGCTACACCTTC.

This rearrangement joins TRBV28 to TRBJ1-2, with unresolved D. This CDR3 is 13 amino acids long. Trimming took off 6 bases at V and 3 bases at J, with 11 bases between the two ends. CDR1 is MDHEN, CDR2 SYDVKM, per germline. The CDR3 here is CASRLSLDYGYTF. Here the CDR3 DNA reads TGTGCCAGCAGGTTGTCCCTCGACTATGGCTACACCTTC.

The genes are TRBV28 and TRBJ2-2, with D maybe TRBD1 (6 bases). Trimming stripped 5 bases from V and 0 bases from J, with 16 bases between. Germline CDR1 is MDHEN and CDR2 is SYDVKM. The CDR3 is made up of 17 amino acids. DNA for the CDR3: TGTGCCAGCAGTACGACCCCGGGACATTCGAACACCGGGGAGCTGTTTTTT. It translates to CASSTTPGHSNTGELFF.

This rearrangement joins TRBV5-1 to TRBJ2-1; weak D call: TRBD2 (6 bases). V lost 0 bases and J lost 6, with 13 bases in between. Germline assignment: CDR1 SGHRS and CDR2 YFSETQ. The CDR3 runs 15 residues. The CDR3 sequence is CASSLATLAINEQFF. The DNA of the CDR3 is TGCGCCAGCAGCTTGGCCACACTAGCAATCAATGAGCAGTTCTTC. The complete variable domain, with remaining parts taken from reference TRBV5-1 and TRBJ2-1, reads KAGVTQTPRYLIKTRGQQVTLSCSPISGHRSVSWYQQTPGQGLQFLFEYFSETQRNKGNFPGRFSGRQFSNSRSEMNVSTLELGDSALYLCASSLATLAINEQFFGPGTRLTVL.

The J gene is TRBJ1-5, the V gene TRBV5-6, with 10 bases fitting TRBD1. The CDR3 covers 16 residues. Trimming removed 3 bases from V and 0 bases from J; junction bases left unmatched: 3. Germline V CDR1 and CDR2: SGHDT, YYEEEE. The chain's CDR3 is CASSSGTGDSNQPQHF. The CDR3 bases are TGTGCCAGCAGCTCCGGGACAGGGGATAGCAATCAGCCCCAGCATTTT. Variable domain in full (rest from reference TRBV5-6 and TRBJ1-5): DAGVTQSPTHLIKTRGQQVTLRCSPKSGHDTVSWYQQALGQGPQFIFQYYEEEERQRGNFPDRFSGHQFPNYSSELNVNALLLGDSALYLCASSSGTGDSNQPQHFGDGTRLSIL.

The V gene is TRBV28, the J gene TRBJ2-7, with D perhaps matching TRBD2 (6 bases). The germline gives CDR1 MDHEN, CDR2 SYDVKM. The CDR3 covers 12 residues. V lost 10 bases and J 1 base, leaving 11 bases between the germline ends. In DNA form, the CDR3 reads TGTGCCACGGAGGGCTTTTCCTACGAGCAGTACTTC. It encodes CATEGFSYEQYF.

V gene TRBV10-3 combines with J gene TRBJ2-5; D uncertain. Germline V gene data show CDR1 as ENHRY and CDR2 as SYGVKD. V dropped 6 bases and J dropped 3 bases, with 5 bases sitting between them. The CDR3 has 11 residues. As DNA, the CDR3 is TGTGCCATCAGGGGCGAAGAGACCCAGTACTTC. This translates into CAIRGEETQYF.

This clone has more than one count but fewer than ten. The chain combines TRBV9 with TRBJ2-1; the match to TRBD2 covers 7 bases. The CDR3 covers 15 residues. V gave up 0 bases and J gave up 7 bases; unmatched junction bases: 7. CDR1 is SGDLS, CDR2 YYNGEE, per germline. The CDR3 loop is CASSVVGGSVNEQFF. CDR3 nucleotide sequence: TGTGCCAGCAGCGTAGTTGGCGGGAGCGTGAATGAGCAGTTCTTC.

The genes are TRBV3-1 (or the pseudogene TRBV3-2) and TRBJ2-1, with 14 nucleotides matching TRBD2. Germline CDR1 LGHDT, CDR2 YNNKEL (reference sequence). V was pared by 3 bases and J by 7 bases, with 5 bases of the junction left unmatched. The CDR3 runs 16 residues. The DNA of the CDR3 is TGTGCCAGCAGCCAGGGACTAGCGGGAGTTGGTAATGAGCAGTTCTTC. It is translated as CASSQGLAGVGNEQFF.

This chain joins TRBV2 and TRBJ2-1; 14 bases line up with TRBD2. The length of the CDR3 is 15 residues. The V and J ends lost 6 bases and 10 bases, in that order; junction bases with no gene match: 8. The germline V gene encodes CDR1 SNHLY and CDR2 FYNNEI. Here the CDR3 reads CASSYRLAGGREQFF. CDR3 bases: TGTGCCAGCAGCTACCGACTAGCGGGAGGGCGGGAGCAGTTCTTC.

The chain links TRBV7-3 to TRBJ1-2, with 8 bases aligning to TRBD1. The CDR3 length is 15 residues. Trimming at V came to 1 base and at J to 5 bases, leaving 6 bases not matched to a gene. The germline gives CDR1 SGHTA, CDR2 FQGTGA. CDR3 region: CASSLIGGTGYGYTF. The CDR3 DNA sequence: TGTGCCAGCAGCTTAATAGGAGGGACAGGATATGGCTACACCTTC. Complete variable domain (other parts from reference TRBV7-3 and TRBJ1-2): GAGVSQTPSNKVTEKGKYVELRCDPISGHTALYWYRQSLGQGPEFLIYFQGTGAADDSGLPNDRFFAVRPEGSVSTLKIQRTERGDSAVYLCASSLIGGTGYGYTFGSGTRLTVV.

This chain connects TRBV7-3 to TRBJ2-1, with a possible D match to TRBD2 (7 bases). Trimming removed 5 bases from V and 5 bases from J, with 13 bases in between. The CDR3 totals 14 residues. The V gene's germline CDR1 is SGHTA and CDR2 FQGTGA. CDR3 loop: CASSRGGLDNEQFF. The DNA of the CDR3 is TGTGCCAGCAGCAGGGGGGGTTTAGACAATGAGCAGTTCTTC.

This rearrangement joins TRBV18 to TRBJ1-2; D perhaps matches TRBD1 (5 bases). In germline, CDR1 is KGHSH, CDR2 LQKENI. The CDR3 is 14 residues long. The V end was cut by 0 bases, the J end by 6 bases, with 11 bases between. CDR3 amino acids: CASSPPSGRDGYTF. Written as DNA, the CDR3 is TGTGCCAGCTCACCACCGTCAGGCAGGGATGGCTACACCTTC.

V usage is TRBV19 and J usage is TRBJ2-7; 7 bases are shared with TRBD2. CDR3 length: 14 amino acids. The V segment lost 1 base and the J segment 5 bases; nucleotides outside the gene matches: 5. Germline V gene data show CDR1 as LNHDA and CDR2 as SQIVND (reference sequence). The DNA of the CDR3 is TGTGCCAGTAGTATAGTGGCGGGAGCGGACGAGCAGTACTTC. It encodes CASSIVAGADEQYF.

J is TRBJ1-1 and V is TRBV27; D call uncertain. CDR1 and CDR2 (germline): MNHEY, SMNVEV (reference sequence). The CDR3 covers 14 residues. Trimming took 5 bases from V and 6 from J, leaving 16 bases between them. CDR3 in amino acids: CASSPNAGISEAFF. CDR3 DNA: TGTGCCAGCAGTCCGAATGCCGGGATCTCTGAAGCTTTCTTT.

In this sample, this clone turned up a few times. This chain joins TRBV9 and TRBJ1-2; 11 bases align to TRBD1. CDR3 length: 14 residues. Germline CDR1 is SGDLS and CDR2 is YYNGEE. The J segment lost 8 bases and the V segment lost 3 bases, leaving 6 bases of the junction unmatched. The CDR3 here is CASSAQGTGGGYTF. DNA for the CDR3: TGTGCCAGCAGCGCCCAAGGGACAGGGGGAGGCTACACCTTC. Looking up the rest from reference TRBV9 and TRBJ1-2 gives the full variable domain: DSGVTQTPKHLITATGQRVTLRCSPRSGDLSVYWYQQSLDQGLQFLIQYYNGEERAKGNILERFSAQQFPDLHSELNLSSLELGDSALYFCASSAQGTGGGYTFGSGTRLTVV.

This chain connects TRBV11-3 to TRBJ1-1; the match to TRBD1 covers 9 bases. The V gene's germline CDR1 is SGHNT and CDR2 YENEEA. The CDR3 consists of 15 residues. V shed 5 bases, J shed 0 bases, and the junction held 4 bases outside the gene matches. CDR3 protein: CASSPRTGVNTEAFF. DNA for the CDR3: TGTGCCAGCAGCCCACGGACAGGGGTGAACACTGAAGCTTTCTTT.